A single sample is the source of the 3 T cell receptor beta chains below, sequenced in a study of early T cells in non-severe SARS-CoV-2 infection. TCRdb passed the 5' RACE reads through MiXCR, listing each CDR3 protein once. The top ten hold 1.3% of the sample, which has approximately 100,000 distinct CDR3 sequences, 16% seen once. The specimen was whole blood. All receptors come from an adult who was a healthcare worker with PCR-confirmed SARS-CoV-2 infection or an uninfected control (not recorded which).

This clonotype was counted ten times or more. The rearrangement joins TRBV28 to TRBJ2-7; D gene unclear. The V gene lost 5 bases and the J gene lost 1 base, with 9 bases spanning the gap. CDR1 is MDHEN and CDR2 is SYDVKM in the germline V gene. This CDR3 contains 13 residues. CDR3 region: CASSGQRSYEQYF. The CDR3 nucleotides are TGTGCCAGCAGTGGTCAGCGATCCTACGAGCAGTACTTC. Full variable domain (remainder filled in from reference TRBV28 and TRBJ2-7): DVKVTQSSRYLVKRTGEKVFLECVQDMDHENMFWYRQDPGLGLRLIYFSYDVKMKEKGDIPEGYSVSREKKERFSLILESASTNQTSMYLCASSGQRSYEQYFGPGTRLTVT.

This chain connects TRBV20-1 to TRBJ1-1; 7 bases are a match to TRBD1. This CDR3 contains 14 residues. Germline CDR1 and CDR2: DFQATT and SNEGSKA (reference sequence). V dropped 6 bases and J dropped 0; count of bases not matched to a gene: 7. The CDR3 sequence: CSARGGQLNTEAFF. The CDR3 nucleotides are TGCAGTGCCCGAGGGGGACAGCTGAACACTGAAGCTTTCTTT.

There are a few counts of this clonotype. The V call is TRBV24-1, the J call TRBJ2-1; TRBD2 aligns across 8 bases. With 3 bases clipped from V and 2 bases from J, the junction kept 5 bases outside the gene matches. CDR3 size: 16 residues. Germline CDR1 KGHDR, CDR2 SFDVKD. The CDR3 nucleotides are TGTGCCACCAGTGATGCGAGCGGGGGACCCTACAATGAGCAGTTCTTC. Protein product: CATSDASGGPYNEQFF.